These 28 T cell receptor beta chains were sequenced from one sample in a study of blood T cell repertoires in COVID-19. Sequencing used immunoSEQ multiplex PCR; TCRdb keeps in-frame clones, though not all of them. Of some 180,000 clones in the sample, about 80% were seen once. What was sequenced was peripheral blood. The source is a woman of 80 years or more with acute or convalescent COVID-19.

The chain couples TRBV18 to TRBJ1-1; no clear D gene. The V and J ends lost 4 bases and 2 bases respectively, with 11 bases between them. The germline V gene encodes CDR1 KGHSH and CDR2 LQKENI. This CDR3 has 14 amino acids. CDR3 loop: CASSLQAINTEAFF. Here the CDR3 DNA reads TGTGCCAGCTCACTTCAGGCGATCAACACTGAAGCTTTCTTT.

The chain combines TRBV6-2 or TRBV6-3 with TRBJ2-7, with 8 bases aligning to TRBD2. The V gene end was trimmed by 4 bases and the J gene end by 5 bases; junction bases not matched to a gene: 10. The germline gives CDR1 MNHEY, CDR2 SVGEGT. The CDR3 loop spans 15 amino acids. The CDR3 bases are TGTGCCAGCAGTTCCAGCGGGAGATCTGTAAACGAGCAGTACTTC. This encodes CASSSSGRSVNEQYF.

This clone came up once. This chain links TRBV30 with TRBJ2-7, with a weak D call TRBD1 (6 bases). The CDR3 covers 15 residues. Trimming took off 0 bases at V and 3 bases at J, with 15 bases between the two ends. The germline V gene has CDR1 GTSNPN and CDR2 SVGIG (reference sequence). The CDR3 protein is CAWSVGGKGYYEQYF. The CDR3, as DNA: TGTGCCTGGAGTGTAGGGGGAAAAGGGTACTACGAGCAGTACTTC.

A single count supports this clone. The V call is TRBV19, the J call TRBJ1-6; D is perhaps TRBD1 (5 bases). V was pared by 10 bases and J by 7 bases, with 20 bases between. The CDR3 totals 15 residues. The germline CDR1 and CDR2 sequences are LNHDA and SQIVND (reference sequence). CDR3 loop: CATTSSGLMNSPLHF. CDR3 in DNA: TGTGCCACCACTTCCTCGGGACTGATGAATTCACCCCTCCACTTT.

As DNA, the CDR3 is TGTGCCAGCAGCTTAGGTTCCACTCAGGGGTCTGGGGCCAACGTCCTGACTTTC. It yields the protein CASSLGSTQGSGANVLTF. This chain uses TRBV7-8 with TRBJ2-6, with D possibly matching TRBD1 (6 bases). Trimming left V 1 base short and J 1 base short, with 14 bases between. CDR3 length: 18 amino acids. CDR1 is SGHVS, CDR2 FQNEAQ, per germline.

This chain connects TRBV7-2 to TRBJ2-1, with 11 bases that match TRBD2. Germline V gene sequence: CDR1 SGHTA, CDR2 FQGNSA. The CDR3 length is 15 residues. With 1 base clipped from V and 6 bases from J, the junction kept 2 bases outside the gene matches. CDR3 protein: CASSLGSGRANEQFF. DNA of the CDR3: TGTGCCAGCAGCTTAGGTAGCGGGAGGGCCAATGAGCAGTTCTTC.

The CDR3 sequence: CASCGQDSGNTIYF. The DNA for the CDR3 is TGTGCCAGCTGTGGACAGGACTCTGGAAACACCATATATTTT. The chain joins TRBV28 to TRBJ1-3; 7 nucleotides agree with TRBD1. CDR1 is MDHEN, CDR2 SYDVKM, per germline. The CDR3 runs 14 residues. V shed 8 bases and J 0 bases; nucleotides not matched to a gene: 4.

The V and J genes are TRBV2 and TRBJ1-6, with D perhaps matching TRBD1 (5 bases). Germline V lookup: CDR1 SNHLY, CDR2 FYNNEI. CDR3 size: 16 residues. The ends were cut back, 5 bases at V and 6 bases at J, with 17 bases in the middle. The chain's CDR3 is CASSSGPGNGNSPLHF. CDR3 DNA: TGTGCCAGCAGTTCAGGTCCAGGGAATGGTAATTCACCCCTCCACTTT.

The chain is built from TRBV28 and TRBJ1-2; D is unresolved. This CDR3 has 16 residues. Trimming removed 2 bases from V and 8 bases from J, with 21 bases in between. CDR1 is MDHEN, CDR2 SYDVKM, per germline. DNA of the CDR3: TGTGCCAGCAGTTTAAGCCGGGCCCTCTTGGGAGGAGGCTACACCTTC. Its protein is CASSLSRALLGGGYTF.

This chain uses TRBV6-5 with TRBJ1-5; D gene uncertain. Germline assignment: CDR1 MNHEY and CDR2 SVGAGI. The germline V and J ends were trimmed by 8 bases and 4 bases, with 9 bases remaining between them. The CDR3 totals 12 residues. The CDR3 reads CASSPGNQPQHF. The CDR3 nucleotides are TGTGCCAGCTCTCCGGGGAATCAGCCCCAGCATTTT.

The chain links TRBV4-3 to TRBJ2-1, with 7 bases identical to TRBD2. V dropped 0 bases and J dropped 2; count of bases not matched to a gene: 7. The germline V gene encodes CDR1 LGHNA and CDR2 YSLEER. This CDR3 is 17 amino acids long. The CDR3 bases are TGCGCCAGCAGCCAAGATCGGGAGCGGGGAACCTACAATGAGCAGTTCTTC. Translating it yields CASSQDRERGTYNEQFF.

The chain carries TRBV11-3 and TRBJ1-5; TRBD1 agrees at 10 bases. CDR3 length: 19 residues. CDR1 SGHNT and CDR2 YENEEA come from the germline V gene. V lost 0 bases, J lost 4 bases, and 12 bases stayed unmatched. CDR3 region: CASSLDPRAGTGVNQPQHF. As DNA, the CDR3 is TGTGCCAGCAGCTTAGATCCCCGGGCGGGGACAGGGGTTAATCAGCCCCAGCATTTT.

The J gene is TRBJ2-2, the V gene TRBV19; no clear D gene. This CDR3 is 14 amino acids long. CDR1 and CDR2 (germline): LNHDA, SQIVND (reference sequence). V dropped 5 bases and J dropped 1 base, with 8 bases sitting between them. CDR3 residues: CASSRSVNTGELFF. The CDR3 coding sequence is TGTGCCAGTAGTCGGTCGGTGAACACCGGGGAGCTGTTTTTT.

The V call is TRBV2, the J call TRBJ1-4, with a possible D match to TRBD1 (6 bases). CDR1 and CDR2 from the germline V gene are SNHLY and FYNNEI. This CDR3 is 17 amino acids long. The V gene lost 2 bases and the J gene lost 7 bases, with 20 bases spanning the gap. The CDR3 here is CASSEILGAGAGEKLFF. The DNA of the CDR3 is TGTGCCAGCAGTGAAATTTTGGGTGCAGGGGCCGGTGAAAAACTGTTTTTT.

This clone has only a few counts. The V gene is TRBV12-3 or TRBV12-4, the J gene TRBJ1-1; D might be TRBD1 (6 bases). The CDR3 is 11 amino acids. Trimming took 3 bases from V and 12 from J, leaving 11 bases between them. CDR3 sequence (DNA): TGTGCCAGCAGTTTGACAGGAAGAACTTTCTTT. Translating it yields CASSLTGRTFF.

CDR3 in DNA: TGTGCCTGGAGTGTACGGACAGCAGGTCAAACCTACGAGCAGTACTTC. Translating it yields CAWSVRTAGQTYEQYF. The rearrangement uses TRBV30 and TRBJ2-7, with a tentative D call TRBD1 (6 bases). CDR3 length: 16 residues. The germline gives CDR1 GTSNPN, CDR2 SVGIG (reference sequence). The V gene lost 0 bases and the J gene lost 2 bases, with 17 bases spanning the gap.

The chain carries TRBV28 and TRBJ2-6, with a weak D call TRBD1 (7 bases). The CDR3 covers 15 residues. V lost 7 bases to trimming and J lost 3 bases, with 13 bases between them. CDR1 is MDHEN, CDR2 SYDVKM, per germline. DNA of the CDR3: TGTGCCAGCATAAACAGGGGAGGTGGGGCCAACGTCCTGACTTTC. Protein: CASINRGGGANVLTF.

V and J are TRBV12-3 or TRBV12-4 and TRBJ1-2; D is uncertain. The CDR3 loop spans 13 amino acids. V lost 0 bases and J 5 bases, leaving 7 bases between the germline ends. In nucleotides, the CDR3 is TGTGCCAGCAGTTTAGCCGAAACATATGGCTACACCTTC. This encodes CASSLAETYGYTF.

The V gene is TRBV21-1, the J gene TRBJ1-1; the D call in the table, TRBD1, was not verified against the DNA. TRBV21-1 is a documented pseudogene. The CDR3 is made up of 14 amino acids. In DNA form, the CDR3 reads TGTGCCAGCAGCTTGGGACATATGAACACTGAAGCTTTCTTT. Translated: CASSLGHMNTEAFF.

The gene calls are TRBV7-9 and TRBJ1-1; D is unclear. CDR1 and CDR2 (germline): SEHNR, FQNEAQ (reference sequence). The CDR3 extends over 11 amino acids. V was trimmed by 2 bases and J by 4 bases, leaving 2 bases between them. Here the CDR3 reads CASSLLTEAFF. The DNA for the CDR3 is TGTGCCAGCAGCTTACTCACTGAAGCTTTCTTT.

The chain uses TRBV6-4 and TRBJ1-1, with TRBD1 as a possible D gene (6 bases). CDR3 size: 14 residues. V shed 3 bases and J shed 2 bases, with 10 bases lying between them. Germline CDR1 and CDR2: MRHNA and SNTAGT. The CDR3 coding sequence is TGTGCCAGCAGTGAAGGGGGAGAAAACACTGAAGCTTTCTTT. Translation: CASSEGGENTEAFF.

The rearrangement joins TRBV21-1 to TRBJ1-3; TRBD1 is the table's D call, not checked against the DNA. TRBV21-1 is a pseudogene. The CDR3 consists of 12 residues. CDR3 region: CASGTAGNTIYF. The DNA of the CDR3 is TGTGCCAGCGGGACAGCTGGAAACACCATATATTTT.

The J gene is TRBJ2-2, the V gene TRBV9; tentative D call: TRBD1 (6 bases). CDR1 and CDR2 from the germline V gene are SGDLS and YYNGEE. Deletions cut 4 bases from V and 5 bases from J, with 18 bases between. The CDR3 has 16 amino acids. The CDR3 region is CASSSLIRGETGELFF. The CDR3 DNA follows: TGTGCCAGCAGCTCATTAATCAGGGGAGAGACCGGGGAGCTGTTTTTT.

V is TRBV6-2 or TRBV6-3 and J is TRBJ1-1; a weak D match, TRBD1 (5 bases). Germline V CDR1 and CDR2: MNHEY, SVGEGT. Deletions cut 4 bases from V and 5 bases from J, with 14 bases between. The CDR3 runs 14 residues. This chain's CDR3 is CASSWGLERTEAFF. The CDR3 region has the DNA TGTGCCAGCAGTTGGGGCCTCGAGAGGACTGAAGCTTTCTTT.

The J gene is TRBJ1-4, the V gene TRBV3-1 (or the pseudogene TRBV3-2); 9 bases match TRBD1. J lost 3 bases, V lost 6 bases, and 2 bases had no gene match. The CDR3 length is 14 residues. CDR1 and CDR2 (germline): LGHDT, YNNKEL (reference sequence). The CDR3 is CASRRTGANEKLFF. DNA of the CDR3: TGTGCCAGCAGAAGGACAGGGGCTAATGAAAAACTGTTTTTT.

This clone is a singleton in its sample. This chain uses TRBV30 with TRBJ2-7; TRBD1 is a possible D gene (5 bases). CDR1 and CDR2 (germline): GTSNPN, SVGIG (reference sequence). Trimming left V 3 bases short and J 4 bases short, with 10 bases between. The CDR3 is made up of 12 amino acids. CDR3 DNA sequence: TGTGCCTGGAGCAGAGGACAATACGAGCAGTACTTC. Its translation is CAWSRGQYEQYF. The full variable domain, with the rest looked up from reference TRBV30 and TRBJ2-7, is SQTIHQWPATLVQPVGSPLSLECTVEGTSNPNLYWYRQAAGRGLQLLFYSVGIGQISSEVPQNLSASRPQDRQFILSSKKLLLSDSGFYLCAWSRGQYEQYFGPGTRLTVT.

J is TRBJ1-3 and V is TRBV5-1; D may be TRBD1 (6 bases). The germline V and J ends were trimmed by 3 bases and 1 base, with 14 bases remaining between them. Germline V gives CDR1 SGHRS, CDR2 YFSETQ. The CDR3 totals 16 residues. CDR3 in DNA: TGCGCCAGCAGCTCTGGGGCAACAGGGTCTGGAAACACCATATATTTT. Protein product: CASSSGATGSGNTIYF.

The rearrangement joins TRBV20-1 to TRBJ2-7, with a possible D match to TRBD1 (6 bases). The germline V gene encodes CDR1 DFQATT and CDR2 SNEGSKA (reference sequence). The CDR3 runs 11 residues. The V gene lost 5 bases and the J gene lost 4 bases, with 9 bases spanning the gap. The DNA for the CDR3 is TGCAGTGCTGCACAGGGTTACGAGCAGTACTTC. Residues: CSAAQGYEQYF.